Below are 15 T cell receptor beta chains sequenced from a single sample in a study of blood T cell repertoires in COVID-19. Assay: immunoSEQ multiplex PCR; the TCRdb copy retains only in-frame clones and omits some. The sample has fewer than 400,000 clones, 85% to 90% seen once. The material sequenced was PBMCs or T cells enriched from blood (not recorded which). These receptors were collected from a woman aged 45-59 years who had recovered from COVID-19.

This chain connects TRBV24-1 to TRBJ2-3, with D perhaps matching TRBD2 (6 bases). The CDR3 is made up of 13 amino acids. Trimming removed 7 bases from V and 4 bases from J, with 11 bases in between. Germline-derived CDR1 and CDR2 are KGHDR and SFDVKD. DNA of the CDR3: TGTGCCACCAGCTCCTGGGGGGCAGATACGCAGTATTTT. Its protein is CATSSWGADTQYF.

This clone was observed a single time. The chain links TRBV7-9 to TRBJ1-1; D is uncertain. V lost 2 bases and J lost 3, with 10 bases in between. CDR1 and CDR2 from the germline V gene are SEHNR and FQNEAQ (reference sequence). CDR3 size: 14 residues. DNA for the CDR3: TGTGCCAGCAGCTTATTTGGGAGGGACACTGAAGCTTTCTTT. It codes for CASSLFGRDTEAFF.

The chain joins TRBV27 to TRBJ2-7; TRBD1 agrees at 7 bases. The CDR3 has 15 amino acids. Germline trimming cut 6 bases from V and 2 bases from J; bases unmatched to any gene: 10. Germline V CDR1 and CDR2: MNHEY, SMNVEV (reference sequence). CDR3 in DNA: TGTGCCAGCAGCTTCCTACAGGGGCGAGCCTACGAGCAGTACTTC. The encoded protein is CASSFLQGRAYEQYF.

This chain links TRBV29-1 with TRBJ2-3; 10 nucleotides line up with TRBD2. Germline lookup yields CDR1 SQVTM and CDR2 ANQGSEA. The CDR3 length is 16 residues. The J segment lost 5 bases and the V segment lost 2 bases, leaving 10 bases of the junction unmatched. The DNA of the CDR3 is TGCAGCGTTGAACCCCAGCGGGGGGGTTCCCTAGATACGCAGTATTTT. Its protein is CSVEPQRGGSLDTQYF.

The genes are TRBV3-1 (or the pseudogene TRBV3-2) and TRBJ1-1, with D uncertain. There are 13 residues in the CDR3. Trimming cost V 0 bases and J 2 bases, with 4 bases left between them. Germline V gene data show CDR1 as LGHDT and CDR2 as YNNKEL (reference sequence). The CDR3 loop is CASSQETNTEAFF. The CDR3 nucleotides are TGTGCCAGCAGCCAAGAAACTAACACTGAAGCTTTCTTT.

In DNA form, the CDR3 reads TGTGCCAGCAGTGATACTCTGACAGGGTACGGCGGCTACACCTTC. Translating gives CASSDTLTGYGGYTF. This sequence joins TRBV25-1 and TRBJ1-2; 7 bases are a match to TRBD1. The CDR3 has 15 amino acids. Germline V gene data show CDR1 as MGHDK and CDR2 as SYGVNS. J gave up 8 bases and V 3 bases, and 12 bases lay outside the gene matches.

The chain recombines TRBV19 with TRBJ1-1; D gene ambiguous. The CDR3 consists of 13 residues. Germline V gives CDR1 LNHDA, CDR2 SQIVND (reference sequence). The V gene lost 6 bases and the J gene lost 1 base, with 9 bases spanning the gap. In nucleotides, the CDR3 is TGTGCCAGTAGGGGCAATCAGAACACTGAAGCTTTCTTT. Translation gives CASRGNQNTEAFF.

The CDR3 DNA reads as TGTGCCAGCAGTTCCCGCAGCGGGACTTACACAGATACGCAGTATTTT. As protein: CASSSRSGTYTDTQYF. This chain connects TRBV28 to TRBJ2-3, with 7 bases identical to TRBD2. Germline CDR1 MDHEN, CDR2 SYDVKM. Trimming took 4 bases from V and 2 from J; bases not matched to a gene: 9. The CDR3 is 16 residues long.

This clone was counted a few times. The rearrangement links TRBV7-2 to TRBJ1-5, with D unclear. The CDR3 loop spans 14 amino acids. The ends were cut back, 5 bases at V and 9 bases at J, with 17 bases in the middle. Germline V gene data show CDR1 as SGHTA and CDR2 as FQGNSA. CDR3 sequence reads: CASSKTGKVTPQHF. The CDR3 region has the DNA TGTGCCAGCAGCAAAACGGGAAAAGTTACGCCCCAGCATTTT. The complete variable domain, with remaining parts taken from reference TRBV7-2 and TRBJ1-5, reads GAGVSQSPSNKVTEKGKDVELRCDPISGHTALYWYRQSLGQGLEFLIYFQGNSAPDKSGLPSDRFSAERTGGSVSTLTIQRTQQEDSAVYLCASSKTGKVTPQHFGDGTRLSIL.

The chain is built from TRBV7-2 and TRBJ1-1; D uncertain. The CDR3 is 14 amino acids. The germline V gene has CDR1 SGHTA and CDR2 FQGNSA. The V gene lost 2 bases and the J gene lost 2 bases, with 9 bases spanning the gap. In nucleotides, the CDR3 is TGTGCCAGCAGCTTATTTGCAGGAAACACTGAAGCTTTCTTT. This gives the protein CASSLFAGNTEAFF. The whole variable domain, filled in from reference TRBV7-2 and TRBJ1-1, reads GAGVSQSPSNKVTEKGKDVELRCDPISGHTALYWYRQSLGQGLEFLIYFQGNSAPDKSGLPSDRFSAERTGGSVSTLTIQRTQQEDSAVYLCASSLFAGNTEAFFGQGTRLTVV.

The chain uses TRBV29-1 and TRBJ2-1; maybe TRBD1 (5 bases). The CDR3 runs 14 residues. Trimming left V 4 bases short and J 4 bases short, with 14 bases between. Germline V lookup: CDR1 SQVTM, CDR2 ANQGSEA. The CDR3 loop reads CSVGRDTEYNEQFF. CDR3 nucleotides: TGCAGCGTTGGCAGGGATACGGAATACAATGAGCAGTTCTTC.

The CDR3 region has the DNA TGTGCCAGCAGCTACCCCGGGACAGGGGGGAGTCAGCCCCAGCATTTT. The encoded protein is CASSYPGTGGSQPQHF. This sequence joins TRBV7-8 and TRBJ1-5, with 11 bases identical to TRBD1. With V trimmed by 4 bases and J by 6 bases, 8 bases remained unmatched. The CDR3 totals 16 residues. CDR1 is SGHVS and CDR2 is FQNEAQ in the germline V gene.

The sample holds a few counts of this clone. The J gene is TRBJ1-1, the V gene TRBV7-9; D call uncertain. The CDR3 sequence is 15 residues long. Germline-derived CDR1 and CDR2 are SEHNR and FQNEAQ (reference sequence). V dropped 5 bases and J dropped 0 bases, with 13 bases sitting between them. CDR3 in DNA: TGTGCCAGCAGCCCGGTCGGGATACTGAACACTGAAGCTTTCTTT. This gives the protein CASSPVGILNTEAFF. The entire variable domain, with the rest obtained from reference TRBV7-9 and TRBJ1-1, is as follows: DTGVSQNPRHKITKRGQNVTFRCDPISEHNRLYWYRQTLGQGPEFLTYFQNEAQLEKSRLLSDRFSAERPKGSFSTLEIQRTEQGDSAMYLCASSPVGILNTEAFFGQGTRLTVV.

The chain joins TRBV7-3 to TRBJ2-1, with D hard to call. Trimming cost V 5 bases and J 9 bases, with 17 bases left between them. This CDR3 comprises 14 residues. CDR1 SGHTA and CDR2 FQGTGA come from the germline V gene. The CDR3 coding sequence is TGTGCCAGCAGCGAGAGCGCTAGTTTTGGTGAGCAGTTCTTC. Protein product: CASSESASFGEQFF.

This sequence joins TRBV27 and TRBJ2-7; the match to TRBD1 covers 10 bases. Germline values: CDR1 MNHEY, CDR2 SMNVEV (reference sequence). V shed 2 bases, J shed 2 bases, and the junction held 3 bases outside the gene matches. The CDR3 sequence is 15 residues long. The CDR3 sequence is CASSLRGQGPYEQYF. Written as DNA, the CDR3 is TGTGCCAGCAGTTTAAGGGGACAGGGGCCCTACGAGCAGTACTTC.